This T cell receptor beta chain was identified during a study of T-cell memory formation after mild COVID-19. Whole-study findings and limits: Contracting CD4+ clones sat mainly in CM and EM; CD8+ in EMRA. Day 37-peaking second-wave clones had unconfirmed SARS-CoV-2 specificity.

Worth noting for this clonotype: The antigen is undetermined.

This CDR3 comprises 14 residues. V was cut by 2 bases and J by 5 bases, with 16 bases left in between. Germline CDR1 DFQATT, CDR2 SNEGSKA (reference sequence). One entry per CDR3 protein results from TCRdb running MiXCR on the 5' RACE reads. The sample holds hundreds of thousands of distinct CDR3 sequences, 15% to 20% seen once. The sequence was obtained from an adult woman who had mild COVID-19 (a few samples of this study predate the infection). Cell type and time point are not known. Source material: PBMCs or a T cell subset sorted from them (not recorded which). V gene TRBV20-1 combines with J gene TRBJ2-7, with D perhaps matching TRBD1 or TRBD2 (7 bases each). The CDR3 nucleotides read TGCAGTGCTAGATGGGGAGGGGGCCGTGACGAGCAGTACTTC. Protein product: CSARWGGGRDEQYF.